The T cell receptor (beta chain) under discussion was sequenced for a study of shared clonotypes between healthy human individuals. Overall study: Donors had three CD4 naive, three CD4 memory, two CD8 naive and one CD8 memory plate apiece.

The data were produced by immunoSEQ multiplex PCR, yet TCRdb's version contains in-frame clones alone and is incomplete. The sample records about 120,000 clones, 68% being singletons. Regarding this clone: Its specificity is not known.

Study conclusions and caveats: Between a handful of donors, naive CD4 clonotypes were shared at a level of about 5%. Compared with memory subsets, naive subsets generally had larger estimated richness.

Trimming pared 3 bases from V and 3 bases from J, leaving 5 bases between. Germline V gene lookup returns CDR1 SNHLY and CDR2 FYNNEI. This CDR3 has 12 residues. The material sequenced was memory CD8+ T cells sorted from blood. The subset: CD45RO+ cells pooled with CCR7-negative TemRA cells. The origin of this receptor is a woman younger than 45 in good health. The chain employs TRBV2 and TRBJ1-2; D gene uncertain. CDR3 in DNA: TGTGCCAGCAGTGACGGCTACTATGGCTACACCTTC. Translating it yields CASSDGYYGYTF.